The rows below give T cell receptor beta chains drawn from one sample of a study of blood T cells in healthy people across ages. Via MiXCR, TCRdb re-called the 5' RACE reads, giving one row per CDR3 protein. This sample has some 1,800,000 distinct CDR3 sequences, with 35% to 50% found just once. Sequencing was done on a sample of blood. These receptor sequences come from a human donor in good health. Each CDR3 is given with its conserved first and last residue. The D gene is left open where the match is weak. Where a row states a size, it is once, few, many or the class of an expanded clone; other rows omit it.

abundance: -; v_gene: TRBV12-3/TRBV12-4; j_gene: TRBJ2-1; d_gene: TRBD2; CDR3nt: TGTGCCAGCAAGACTAGCGGGGGGTATCACAAGGAGCAGTTCTTC; CDR3aa: CASKTSGGYHKEQFF
abundance: few; v_gene: TRBV20-1; j_gene: TRBJ2-7; d_gene: -; CDR3nt: TGCAGCCCTGTCCGGGACACGTCCTACGAGCAGTACTTC; CDR3aa: CSPVRDTSYEQYF
abundance: -; v_gene: TRBV10-3; j_gene: TRBJ2-7; d_gene: TRBD1; CDR3nt: TGTGCCATCAGTGAAGGGGGCGACGAGCAGTACTTC; CDR3aa: CAISEGGDEQYF
abundance: -; v_gene: TRBV11-2; j_gene: TRBJ2-3; d_gene: -; CDR3nt: TGTGCCAGCAGCTTAGAAAGACTAGTGTTCACAGATACGCAGTATTTT; CDR3aa: CASSLERLVFTDTQYF
abundance: -; v_gene: TRBV4-3; j_gene: TRBJ1-2; d_gene: -; CDR3nt: TGCGCCAGCAGCCAGCCGGGGAAGTATGGCTACACCTTC; CDR3aa: CASSQPGKYGYTF
abundance: -; v_gene: TRBV5-1; j_gene: TRBJ2-1; d_gene: TRBD2; CDR3nt: TGCGCCAGCAGCCTCCAGGGACTAGCGGGGGGGCCTTTCTTGGATGAGCAGTTCTTC; CDR3aa: CASSLQGLAGGPFLDEQFF
abundance: few; v_gene: TRBV7-2; j_gene: TRBJ1-2; d_gene: TRBD1; CDR3nt: TGTGCCAGCAGCTTAAGTACATGGGACAGGGGAACTGGCTACACCTTC; CDR3aa: CASSLSTWDRGTGYTF
abundance: -; v_gene: TRBV9; j_gene: TRBJ1-6; d_gene: TRBD1; CDR3nt: TGTGCCAGCAGCGCGAGGACAGGGCTGGTCTCACCCCTCCACTTT; CDR3aa: CASSARTGLVSPLHF
abundance: -; v_gene: TRBV7-2; j_gene: TRBJ1-2; d_gene: -; CDR3nt: TGTGCCAGCAGCTTAACTCCCGAAAACCTCTATGGCTACACCTTC; CDR3aa: CASSLTPENLYGYTF
abundance: few; v_gene: TRBV7-9; j_gene: TRBJ2-1; d_gene: -; CDR3nt: TGTGCCAGCAGCTCTAGGGTCGGGGGTTACAATGAGCAGTTCTTC; CDR3aa: CASSSRVGGYNEQFF
abundance: few; v_gene: TRBV7-6; j_gene: TRBJ2-7; d_gene: -; CDR3nt: TGTGCCAGCAGCTTAGAGGCAGGAGACATCCTAGGCGAGCAGTACTTC; CDR3aa: CASSLEAGDILGEQYF
abundance: -; v_gene: TRBV27; j_gene: TRBJ1-5; d_gene: -; CDR3nt: TGTGTCAGCAGTTTTGTTGGAGGTAGCAATCAGCCCCAGCATTTT; CDR3aa: CVSSFVGGSNQPQHF
abundance: -; v_gene: TRBV2; j_gene: TRBJ2-4; d_gene: -; CDR3nt: TGTGCCAGCAGTGAAATTGGAGTTACCAATAACATTCAGTACTTC; CDR3aa: CASSEIGVTNNIQYF
abundance: few; v_gene: TRBV9; j_gene: TRBJ2-3; d_gene: -; CDR3nt: TGTGCCAGCAGCGTAGTAGAAGCTCCCAACACAGATACGCAGTATTTT; CDR3aa: CASSVVEAPNTDTQYF
abundance: -; v_gene: TRBV11-3; j_gene: TRBJ2-7; d_gene: -; CDR3nt: TGTGCCAGCAGCTCACGGGACACGTTCCCCTACGAGCAGTACTTC; CDR3aa: CASSSRDTFPYEQYF
abundance: few; v_gene: TRBV18; j_gene: TRBJ1-1; d_gene: -; CDR3nt: TGTGCCAGCTCACCGCAGGGCCCTCGAAACACTGAAGCTTTCTTT; CDR3aa: CASSPQGPRNTEAFF
abundance: -; v_gene: TRBV28; j_gene: TRBJ2-3; d_gene: TRBD2; CDR3nt: TGTGCCAGCAGTTACCTGGCTAGCGGAAGCACAGATACGCAGTATTTT; CDR3aa: CASSYLASGSTDTQYF
abundance: -; v_gene: TRBV10-3; j_gene: TRBJ2-1; d_gene: -; CDR3nt: TGTGCCATAAGGGGGGGATCCTACAATGAGCAGTTCTTC; CDR3aa: CAIRGGSYNEQFF
abundance: -; v_gene: TRBV2; j_gene: TRBJ1-6; d_gene: -; CDR3nt: TGTGCCAGCAGTGCGGCGGACTCTGATTCACCCCTCCACTTT; CDR3aa: CASSAADSDSPLHF
abundance: -; v_gene: TRBV7-6; j_gene: TRBJ1-1; d_gene: -; CDR3nt: TGTGCCAGCACCCAGCAAGAAGGTTTTTCTGAAGCTTTCTTT; CDR3aa: CASTQQEGFSEAFF
abundance: few; v_gene: TRBV20-1; j_gene: TRBJ2-4; d_gene: -; CDR3nt: TGCAGTGCTCCGCCGCCGGATGAGGCCAACATTCAGTACTTC; CDR3aa: CSAPPPDEANIQYF
abundance: few; v_gene: TRBV12-3/TRBV12-4; j_gene: TRBJ1-4; d_gene: -; CDR3nt: TGTGCCAGCAGTCCCGACAGTCCTACTAATGAAAAACTGTTTTTT; CDR3aa: CASSPDSPTNEKLFF
abundance: -; v_gene: TRBV3-1; j_gene: TRBJ1-6; d_gene: TRBD1; CDR3nt: TGTGCCAGCAGCCAGGGCCCCGGGACAGGGAATTCACCCCTCCACTTT; CDR3aa: CASSQGPGTGNSPLHF
abundance: -; v_gene: TRBV10-3; j_gene: TRBJ1-2; d_gene: -; CDR3nt: TGTGCCATCCAGGCAACTAACTATGGCTACACCTTC; CDR3aa: CAIQATNYGYTF
abundance: few; v_gene: TRBV10-3; j_gene: TRBJ2-3; d_gene: -; CDR3nt: TGTGCCATCAGTGAGTCTGGGGGATTGAGCACAGATACGCAGTATTTT; CDR3aa: CAISESGGLSTDTQYF
abundance: few; v_gene: TRBV12-3/TRBV12-4; j_gene: TRBJ2-7; d_gene: -; CDR3nt: TGTGCCAGCAGTTTAGGAGGGTGGATTACCTACGAGCAGTACTTC; CDR3aa: CASSLGGWITYEQYF
abundance: few; v_gene: TRBV20-1; j_gene: TRBJ2-1; d_gene: TRBD2; CDR3nt: TGCAGTGCTAGAGTTGCGGGGGGGCACAATGAGCAGTTCTTC; CDR3aa: CSARVAGGHNEQFF
abundance: few; v_gene: TRBV4-1; j_gene: TRBJ2-1; d_gene: TRBD2; CDR3nt: TGCGCCAGCAGCCAAGGAGCGGGGGTCCCGAACAATGAGCAGTTCTTC; CDR3aa: CASSQGAGVPNNEQFF
abundance: -; v_gene: TRBV14; j_gene: TRBJ2-1; d_gene: -; CDR3nt: TGTGCCAGCAGCCAACCCGGATACTGGAGCTCCTACAATGAGCAGTTCTTC; CDR3aa: CASSQPGYWSSYNEQFF
abundance: -; v_gene: TRBV5-1; j_gene: TRBJ1-1; d_gene: -; CDR3nt: TGCGCCAGCAGCTTGGTGGAGTGGGGGGAAGCTTTCTTT; CDR3aa: CASSLVEWGEAFF
abundance: -; v_gene: TRBV29-1; j_gene: TRBJ1-1; d_gene: -; CDR3nt: TGCAGCGTTGGAGGAGGTTGGGGGAACACTGAAGCTTTCTTT; CDR3aa: CSVGGGWGNTEAFF
abundance: -; v_gene: TRBV28; j_gene: TRBJ1-1; d_gene: -; CDR3nt: TGTGCCAGTGCCTCGTACGGATCGAACACTGAAGCTTTCTTT; CDR3aa: CASASYGSNTEAFF
abundance: -; v_gene: TRBV24-1; j_gene: TRBJ2-1; d_gene: -; CDR3nt: TGTGCCACCAGTGGACGAGATGAGCAGTTCTTC; CDR3aa: CATSGRDEQFF
abundance: -; v_gene: TRBV7-8; j_gene: TRBJ2-4; d_gene: -; CDR3nt: TGTGCCAGCAGCTCTAGATTCGGGGGTTTCCACGAGCGGTACTTC; CDR3aa: CASSSRFGGFHERYF
abundance: many; v_gene: TRBV20-1; j_gene: TRBJ2-7; d_gene: -; CDR3nt: TGCAGTGCTAGAGATTCGGGAAGGTCAAGATTAAAGCGCTACGAGCAGTACTTC; CDR3aa: CSARDSGRSRLKRYEQYF
abundance: few; v_gene: TRBV7-3; j_gene: TRBJ1-5; d_gene: TRBD1; CDR3nt: TGTGCCAGCAGCGACGACAGGGACCAGCCCCAGCATTTT; CDR3aa: CASSDDRDQPQHF
abundance: -; v_gene: TRBV6-6; j_gene: TRBJ1-1; d_gene: -; CDR3nt: TGTGCCAGCAGTTACGCGACAAACACTGAAGCTTTCTTT; CDR3aa: CASSYATNTEAFF
abundance: -; v_gene: TRBV12-3/TRBV12-4; j_gene: TRBJ2-3; d_gene: TRBD2; CDR3nt: TGTGCCAGCAGTGCCCTAGACGGGGGGATCACAGATACGCAGTATTTT; CDR3aa: CASSALDGGITDTQYF
abundance: -; v_gene: TRBV9; j_gene: TRBJ2-7; d_gene: TRBD1; CDR3nt: TGTGCCAGCAGCGAGGGACAGGGTGCCGCATCCTACGAGCAGTACTTC; CDR3aa: CASSEGQGAASYEQYF
abundance: -; v_gene: TRBV28; j_gene: TRBJ1-2; d_gene: TRBD1; CDR3nt: TGTGCCGGCACCGAATATACCGGGACAGTTGTCTATGGCTACACCTTC; CDR3aa: CAGTEYTGTVVYGYTF